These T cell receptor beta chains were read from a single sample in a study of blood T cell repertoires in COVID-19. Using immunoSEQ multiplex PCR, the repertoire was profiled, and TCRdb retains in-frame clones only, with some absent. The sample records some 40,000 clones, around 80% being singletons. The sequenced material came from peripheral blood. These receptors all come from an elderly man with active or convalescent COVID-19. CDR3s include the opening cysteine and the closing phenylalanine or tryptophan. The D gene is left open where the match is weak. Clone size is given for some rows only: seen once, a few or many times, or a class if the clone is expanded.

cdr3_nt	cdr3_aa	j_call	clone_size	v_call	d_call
TGTGCCAGCAGCTTATTCGCAGATACGCAGTATTTT	CASSLFADTQYF	TRBJ2-3	.	TRBV7-9	.
TGTGCCACCAAACAGGGGGCGAACTATGGCTACACCTTC	CATKQGANYGYTF	TRBJ1-2	once	TRBV2	TRBD1
TGCGCCAGCAGCCAAGACGGGACTACAGATACGCAGTATTTT	CASSQDGTTDTQYF	TRBJ2-3	.	TRBV4-1	.
TGTGCCAGCAGCTACAGGGGTTTGGATGAAAAACTGTTTTTT	CASSYRGLDEKLFF	TRBJ1-4	.	TRBV27	TRBD1
TGTGCCAGCAGCTTGGCAGGGTCGGACTATGGCTACACCTTC	CASSLAGSDYGYTF	TRBJ1-2	medium-sized	TRBV7-9	.
TGCGCCAGCAGCCGCTCTGGGGTGGAGGGTGAAAAACTGTTTTTT	CASSRSGVEGEKLFF	TRBJ1-4	once	TRBV5-1	.
TGTGCCAGCAGCCCCCCGGGTCAGCCCCAGCATTTT	CASSPPGQPQHF	TRBJ1-5	.	TRBV7-2	.
TGTGCCAGCAGAAAGGACAGGGTAAGCAATCAGCCCCAGCATTTT	CASRKDRVSNQPQHF	TRBJ1-5	many	TRBV2	TRBD1
TGTGCCAGTAGTATCCAGGCCCATAGCAATCAGCCCCAGCATTTT	CASSIQAHSNQPQHF	TRBJ1-5	.	TRBV19	.
TGTGCCAGCAGCCCGACAGGGCTCCCAACAGCTAACTATGGCTACACCTTC	CASSPTGLPTANYGYTF	TRBJ1-2	.	TRBV5-6	TRBD1
TGTGCCAGTAGTATAGAACGGGACACCTACGAGCAGTACTTC	CASSIERDTYEQYF	TRBJ2-7	.	TRBV19	.
TGTGCCAGCAGCGTGGAGACAGGGCTAGGAAACACCATATATTTT	CASSVETGLGNTIYF	TRBJ1-3	.	TRBV9	TRBD1
TGTGCCAGCAGCCGGACTAGCGGGTCCTACGAGCAGTACTTC	CASSRTSGSYEQYF	TRBJ2-7	.	TRBV9	TRBD2
TGTGCCAGCAGCGTTCCCCCGGGACAGGGTAATGTTGAGCAGTTCTTC	CASSVPPGQGNVEQFF	TRBJ2-1	.	TRBV9	TRBD1
TGTGCCAGCAGTTTATGGACAGGGAGCACTGAAGCTTTCTTT	CASSLWTGSTEAFF	TRBJ1-1	.	TRBV27	TRBD1
TGCAGCGTTGAAGGGACTAGCGGCACAGATACGCAGTATTTT	CSVEGTSGTDTQYF	TRBJ2-3	.	TRBV29-1	TRBD2
TGTGCCAGCAGCTCGGGACAGGACCTCGTAAACATTCAGTACTTC	CASSSGQDLVNIQYF	TRBJ2-4	.	TRBV7-9	TRBD1
TGTGCCAGCAGCCAAAAAGTTAGCAGAACGAGCTCCTACGAGCAGTACTTC	CASSQKVSRTSSYEQYF	TRBJ2-7	.	TRBV3-1/TRBV3-2	.
TGTGCCAGCAGCCGTGGGACTAGCGCAAGCTCCTACGAGCAGTACTTC	CASSRGTSASSYEQYF	TRBJ2-7	.	TRBV7-9	TRBD2
TGTGCCAGCAGCCCCTCGGGGGGAAACACCATATATTTT	CASSPSGGNTIYF	TRBJ1-3	.	TRBV7-3	.
TGCAGCGTTGAAGGTACAGGGGGCATCTACGAGCAGTACTTC	CSVEGTGGIYEQYF	TRBJ2-7	.	TRBV29-1	TRBD1
TGTGCCAGCAGTTTAGCGAGACAGGGGAGGAAGACCCAGTACTTC	CASSLARQGRKTQYF	TRBJ2-5	.	TRBV28	TRBD1
TGTGCCAGTAGTCAAACGGGGAGCTCTGGAAACACCATATATTTT	CASSQTGSSGNTIYF	TRBJ1-3	.	TRBV19	.
TGTGCCACCAGCAGAGATACGTTAGGACAGGAGGGGATTCAGTACTTC	CATSRDTLGQEGIQYF	TRBJ2-4	once	TRBV15	.
TGTGCCAGCAGTAACCTCTTGGCCGGGACAGGGTTTTATGGCTACACCTTC	CASSNLLAGTGFYGYTF	TRBJ1-2	.	TRBV6-2/TRBV6-3	TRBD1
TGTGCCAGCAGTGCCGGGGGGGGGCGGAGCGGGAAAGGGAGAAACATTCAGTACTTC	CASSAGGGRSGKGRNIQYF	TRBJ2-4	.	TRBV6-1	TRBD2
TGTGCCACCACGTGGCCAACTGGGAGTCAGCCCCAGCATTTT	CATTWPTGSQPQHF	TRBJ1-5	.	TRBV19	.
TGTGCCAGCAGACGACAGAACGGGGAGACCCAGTACTTC	CASRRQNGETQYF	TRBJ2-5	.	TRBV7-2	.
TGTGCCAGCCCGCAGGATCAGCCCCAGCATTTT	CASPQDQPQHF	TRBJ1-5	.	TRBV5-5	.
TGCGCCAGCAGCCAAGCTGTTGCCGGGACAAGGGGGGGAAACACCATATATTTT	CASSQAVAGTRGGNTIYF	TRBJ1-3	.	TRBV4-3	.
TGCGCCAGCAGCCAAGATCACGGGGTGGCGGGGGATACGCAGTATTTT	CASSQDHGVAGDTQYF	TRBJ2-3	.	TRBV4-3	.
TGTGCCAGCAGTTCCCGGACAGCCACCTACGAGCAGTACTTC	CASSSRTATYEQYF	TRBJ2-7	.	TRBV6-2/TRBV6-3	.
TGTGCCAGCAGGGTCACAGGGGTGAACACTGAAGCTTTCTTT	CASRVTGVNTEAFF	TRBJ1-1	.	TRBV6-5	TRBD1
TGTGCCAGCAGCTTGGAGTATTCGGGGGGCGAGCAGTACTTC	CASSLEYSGGEQYF	TRBJ2-7	.	TRBV5-4	TRBD2
TGTGCCAGCAGCCCCAGGGCCTCCCCAGACTATGGCTACACCTTC	CASSPRASPDYGYTF	TRBJ1-2	.	TRBV9	.
TGTGCCAGCAGTTACTCGATAACTGTTTCTACCTATGGCTACACCTTC	CASSYSITVSTYGYTF	TRBJ1-2	.	TRBV6-5	.
TGTGCCAGCAGCTGGGGACAGGGGGTCACAGATACGCAGTATTTT	CASSWGQGVTDTQYF	TRBJ2-3	.	TRBV9	TRBD1
TGTGCCAGCAGCCAAGAACAGGGCGGAAACACCATATATTTT	CASSQEQGGNTIYF	TRBJ1-3	few	TRBV4-2	.
TGTGCCAGCAGTTTATCAAAAACCGGGACACTTAAAGAGACCCAGTACTTC	CASSLSKTGTLKETQYF	TRBJ2-5	.	TRBV28	.
TGTGCCAGCAGTGGAGCAGGGGGCGCCGGCGGGGAGCTGTTTTTT	CASSGAGGAGGELFF	TRBJ2-2	.	TRBV2	TRBD1
TGTGCCAGCAGTTACTCGTTGTCAAACACTGAAGCTTTCTTT	CASSYSLSNTEAFF	TRBJ1-1	.	TRBV6-5	.
TGTGCCAGCTCTCACCGGGACAGGTACAATGAGCAGTTCTTC	CASSHRDRYNEQFF	TRBJ2-1	once	TRBV18	TRBD1
TGCGCCAGCAGCTATGGCGGAGCTTCGAACACCGGGGAGCTGTTTTTT	CASSYGGASNTGELFF	TRBJ2-2	few	TRBV5-1	.
TGTGCCAGCAGTGACTCGGCGGGGGCTAGCGGGAATTACAATGAGCAGTTCTTC	CASSDSAGASGNYNEQFF	TRBJ2-1	.	TRBV6-4	TRBD2
TGTGCAAGTCGCCTTCCTCCCGGGGAACAAGAGACCCAGTACTTC	CASRLPPGEQETQYF	TRBJ2-5	.	TRBV12-2	.
TGCGCCAGCAGCCAAGATAGCGGGAGGGCCCCTGGGGCCAACGTCCTGACTTTC	CASSQDSGRAPGANVLTF	TRBJ2-6	.	TRBV4-1	TRBD2
TGCGCCAGCAGCTCGGACAAGAACATTCAGTACTTC	CASSSDKNIQYF	TRBJ2-4	.	TRBV5-1	.
TGTGCCAGCAGACTCACCGACAGGGGGCAGACTGAAGCTTTCTTT	CASRLTDRGQTEAFF	TRBJ1-1	.	TRBV6-5	TRBD1